The 8 T cell receptor beta chains below all came from one sample that was sequenced in a study of cytomegalovirus exposure and HLA in healthy donors. PCR amplification relied on 60 Vbeta primers (plus 13 Jbeta primers). Data came from immunoSEQ multiplex PCR; TCRdb stores just in-frame clones and leaves some out. The sample contains around 120,000 clones, approximately 84% of which appear only once. The specimen was PBMCs. These receptors all come from a boy between 2 and 10 years old in good health and CMV-seronegative.

J is TRBJ1-5 and V is TRBV4-1; 7 nucleotides line up with TRBD1. The ends lost 3 bases at V and 3 bases at J; junction bases unmatched: 11. From germline, CDR1 is MGHRA and CDR2 YSYEKL. There are 17 residues in the CDR3. The CDR3 bases are TGCGCCAGCAGCCAGGCCGACAGGGCGTACCTCAATCAGCCCCAGCATTTT. Translation: CASSQADRAYLNQPQHF.

This chain connects TRBV7-9 to TRBJ1-6, with 9 bases fitting TRBD1. The CDR3 spans 15 residues. CDR1 and CDR2 from the germline V gene are SEHNR and FQNEAQ (reference sequence). V lost 2 bases, J lost 6 bases, and 2 bases stayed unmatched. The CDR3: CASSLTGGGNSPLHF. The DNA for the CDR3 is TGTGCCAGCAGCTTAACAGGGGGCGGTAATTCACCCCTCCACTTT.

The J gene is TRBJ2-1, the V gene TRBV7-2; 8 positions agree with TRBD1. In germline, CDR1 is SGHTA, CDR2 FQGNSA. The CDR3 has 15 amino acids. After removal of 1 base from V and 4 bases from J, the junction contained 3 bases not matched to a gene. The CDR3 nucleotides are TGTGCCAGCAGCTTAGGGGACAGGATTTACAATGAGCAGTTCTTC. It yields the protein CASSLGDRIYNEQFF. Full variable domain (rest looked up from reference TRBV7-2 and TRBJ2-1): GAGVSQSPSNKVTEKGKDVELRCDPISGHTALYWYRQSLGQGLEFLIYFQGNSAPDKSGLPSDRFSAERTGGSVSTLTIQRTQQEDSAVYLCASSLGDRIYNEQFFGPGTRLTVL.

This chain connects TRBV18 to TRBJ2-3, with D possibly TRBD2 on 7 matching bases. This CDR3 is built from 16 residues. V dropped 5 bases and J dropped 4 bases, with 19 bases sitting between them. Per germline, CDR1 KGHSH and CDR2 LQKENI. CDR3 in amino acids: CASSLRNGGQADTQYF. The CDR3 DNA is TGTGCCAGCTCATTACGGAACGGGGGGCAGGCAGATACGCAGTATTTT.

This chain uses TRBV5-5 with TRBJ2-1, with a weak D call TRBD1 (5 bases). Trimming took off 0 bases at V and 5 bases at J, with 12 bases between the two ends. This CDR3 region has 15 residues. The germline V gene encodes CDR1 SGHKS and CDR2 YYEKEE (reference sequence). DNA of the CDR3: TGTGCCAGCAGCTTGGAGCAGGGCAGGAACAATGAGCAGTTCTTC. Its protein product is CASSLEQGRNNEQFF.

This clone was seen a single time. The rearrangement links TRBV9 to TRBJ2-3; no firm D call. The germline V and J ends were trimmed by 0 bases and 1 base, with 6 bases remaining between them. Germline CDR1 and CDR2: SGDLS and YYNGEE. The CDR3 totals 14 residues. CDR3 in amino acids: CASSVDSRTDTQYF. DNA of the CDR3: TGTGCCAGCAGCGTAGATAGTCGCACAGATACGCAGTATTTT.

V gene TRBV29-1 combines with J gene TRBJ2-5, with D possibly being TRBD2 (5 bases). The V and J ends lost 4 bases and 5 bases respectively, with 11 bases between them. The CDR3 is 12 amino acids. The germline V gene has CDR1 SQVTM and CDR2 ANQGSEA. CDR3 DNA sequence: TGCAGCGTTGGTCGGGGAGACGAGACCCAGTACTTC. Translation gives CSVGRGDETQYF.

This clone was picked up a small number of times. The chain uses TRBV9 and TRBJ2-3; 12 bases fit TRBD2. This CDR3 comprises 18 residues. V gave up 0 bases and J gave up 4 bases; unmatched junction bases: 9. Germline lookup yields CDR1 SGDLS and CDR2 YYNGEE. The CDR3 is CASSVASSGRAGADTQYF. The CDR3 coding sequence is TGTGCCAGCAGCGTAGCCTCTAGCGGGAGGGCCGGTGCAGATACGCAGTATTTT.